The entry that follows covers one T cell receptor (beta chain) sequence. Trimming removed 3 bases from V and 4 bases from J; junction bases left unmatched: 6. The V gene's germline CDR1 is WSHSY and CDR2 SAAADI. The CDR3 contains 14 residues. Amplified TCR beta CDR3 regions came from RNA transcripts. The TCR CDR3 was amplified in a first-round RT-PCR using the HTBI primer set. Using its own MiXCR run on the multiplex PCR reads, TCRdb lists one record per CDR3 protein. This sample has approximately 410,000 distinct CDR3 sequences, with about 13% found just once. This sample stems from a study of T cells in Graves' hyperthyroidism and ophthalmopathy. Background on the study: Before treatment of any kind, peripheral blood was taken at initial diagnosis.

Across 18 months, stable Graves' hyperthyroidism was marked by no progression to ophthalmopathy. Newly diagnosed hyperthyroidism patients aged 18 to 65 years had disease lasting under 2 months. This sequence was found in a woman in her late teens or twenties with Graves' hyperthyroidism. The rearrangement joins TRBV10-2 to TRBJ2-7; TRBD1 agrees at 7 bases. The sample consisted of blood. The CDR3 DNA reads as TGCGCCAGCAGTGACCAAGGGACAGTTTACGAGCAGTACTTC. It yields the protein CASSDQGTVYEQYF.